What follows describes a single TCR beta chain. No antigen is known for it. This sample is drawn from a study of cytomegalovirus exposure and HLA in healthy donors. CDR1 is MGHRA, CDR2 YSYEKL, per germline. The CDR3 loop spans 12 amino acids. The PCR was carried out with 60 Vbeta primers and 13 Jbeta primers. Produced via immunoSEQ multiplex PCR; TCRdb's table is partial and in-frame only. The sample's table shows approximately 120,000 clones. Whole-study findings and limits: Some V segments could not be told apart, so they were left out, TRBV6-2 and TRBV6-3 among them. Prior analysis indicated that the majority of TCR beta V segments exhibited productivity approximately 87% or approximately 30% of the time.

Despite likely unrecorded immune exposures, the donors were nominally healthy at the time of sampling. The chain couples TRBV4-1 to TRBJ2-5; D not certain. The DNA matches TRBJ2-7 better at its end, which makes the J call doubtful. The receptor comes from a man aged 25-40 years in good health and CMV-seronegative. Sequenced material: PBMCs. In nucleotides, the CDR3 is TGCGCCAGCAGCCAAGGTACCTACGAGCAGTACTTC. It is translated as CASSQGTYEQYF.